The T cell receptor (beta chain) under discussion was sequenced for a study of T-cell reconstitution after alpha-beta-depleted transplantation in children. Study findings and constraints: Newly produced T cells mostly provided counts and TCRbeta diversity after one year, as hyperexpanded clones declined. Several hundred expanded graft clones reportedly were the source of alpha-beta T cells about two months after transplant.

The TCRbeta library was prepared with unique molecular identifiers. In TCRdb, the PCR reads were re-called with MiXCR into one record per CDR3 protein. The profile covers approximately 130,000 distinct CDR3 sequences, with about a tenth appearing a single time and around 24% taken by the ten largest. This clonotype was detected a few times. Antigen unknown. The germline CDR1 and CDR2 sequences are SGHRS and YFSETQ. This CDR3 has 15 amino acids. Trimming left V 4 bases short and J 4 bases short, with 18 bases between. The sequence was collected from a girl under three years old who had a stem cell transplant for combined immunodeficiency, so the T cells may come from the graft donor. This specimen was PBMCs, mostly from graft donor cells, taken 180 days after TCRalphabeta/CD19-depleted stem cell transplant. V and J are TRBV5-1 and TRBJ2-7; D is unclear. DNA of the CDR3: TGCGCCAGCAGCCGCGACACCAAATGGGGTTACGAGCAGTACTTC. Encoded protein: CASSRDTKWGYEQYF.